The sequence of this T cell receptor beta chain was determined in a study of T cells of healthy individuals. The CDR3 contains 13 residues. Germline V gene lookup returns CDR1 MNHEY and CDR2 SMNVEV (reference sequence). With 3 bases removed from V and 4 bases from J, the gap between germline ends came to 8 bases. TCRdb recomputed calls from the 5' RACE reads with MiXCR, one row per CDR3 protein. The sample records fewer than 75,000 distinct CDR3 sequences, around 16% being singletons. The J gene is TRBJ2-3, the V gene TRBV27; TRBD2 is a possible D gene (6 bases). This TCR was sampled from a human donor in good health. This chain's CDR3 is CASSFGGSDTQYF. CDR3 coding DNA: TGTGCCAGCAGTTTTGGAGGGTCAGATACGCAGTATTTT.